What follows are 30 T cell receptor beta chains derived from one specimen sequenced in a study of T-cell memory formation after mild COVID-19. TCRdb passed the 5' RACE reads through MiXCR, listing each CDR3 protein once. The sample shows about 390,000 distinct CDR3 sequences, roughly 15% of them seen only once. Sequenced: PBMCs or a T cell subset sorted from them (not recorded which). These receptors were collected from a young man who had mild COVID-19 (a few samples of this study predate the infection). Cell type and time point are not known.

The table lists this clonotype with a few counts. This chain joins TRBV3-1 and TRBJ1-1, with a tentative D call TRBD1 (5 bases). This CDR3 is 13 amino acids long. From germline, CDR1 is LGHDT and CDR2 YNNKEL (reference sequence). V lost 0 bases, J lost 4 bases, and 6 bases lay in between. The CDR3 coding sequence is TGTGCCAGCAGCCAAGACAGGGTCACTGAAGCTTTCTTT. Its protein is CASSQDRVTEAFF. Complete variable domain (other parts from reference TRBV3-1 and TRBJ1-1): DTAVSQTPKYLVTQMGNDKSIKCEQNLGHDTMYWYKQDSKKFLKIMFSYNNKELIINETVPNRFSPKSPDKAHLNLHINSLELGDSAVYFCASSQDRVTEAFFGQGTRLTVV.

This clonotype showed up just a few times. This chain uses TRBV21-1 with TRBJ2-7; TRBD1 reflects the table's D call only, with no check against the DNA. TRBV21-1 is a documented pseudogene. This CDR3 spans 15 amino acids. CDR3 DNA: TGTGCCAGCAGCAAAGAGGGCCAGGGGGCGGACGAGCAGTACGTC. Translated: CASSKEGQGADEQYV.

This clonotype has ten or more counts. The chain joins TRBV24-1 to TRBJ2-5; 8 positions agree with TRBD1. Germline CDR1 and CDR2: KGHDR and SFDVKD. This CDR3 has 13 amino acids. V trimming: 4 bases; J trimming: 5 bases; junction bases outside the gene matches: 2. The CDR3 DNA sequence: TGTGCCACCAGTGAGAACAGGGGGGAGACCCAGTACTTC. Translating it yields CATSENRGETQYF.

This clonotype has only a few counts. The chain recombines TRBV6-2 or TRBV6-3 with TRBJ2-7; D is uncertain. CDR1 is MNHEY, CDR2 SVGEGT, per germline. The V end lost 6 bases, the J end lost 3 bases, and 6 bases lay between the germline ends. This CDR3 contains 11 residues. The CDR3 DNA reads as TGTGCCAGCAGGGACGGCTACGAGCAGTACGTC. The encoded protein is CASRDGYEQYV.

This CDR3 is CASSSDRAPYEQYV. CDR3 DNA: TGTGCCAGCAGCTCCGACAGGGCCCCCTACGAGCAGTACGTC. The chain has TRBV7-9 and TRBJ2-7, with 7 positions matching TRBD1. V was clipped by 4 bases and J by 2 bases; unmatched bases: 5. The CDR3 totals 14 residues. Germline CDR1 reads SEHNR; CDR2 reads FQNEAQ (reference sequence).

The rearrangement joins TRBV7-8 to TRBJ2-1; 10 bases match TRBD1. V lost 6 bases to trimming and J lost 7 bases; unmatched junction nucleotides: 36. This CDR3 is built from 24 residues. Germline V gene sequence: CDR1 SGHVS, CDR2 FQNEAQ. CDR3 sequence: CASRPGTGTGAPRPPGGGWNEQFF. In nucleotides, the CDR3 is TGTGCCAGCAGGCCCGGGACCGGGACAGGGGCTCCTCGTCCCCCCGGGGGAGGTTGGAATGAGCAGTTCTTC. Combining the CDR3 with reference TRBV7-8 and TRBJ2-1 gives the whole variable domain GAGVSQSPRYKVAKRGQDVALRCDPISGHVSLFWYQQALGQGPEFLTYFQNEAQLDKSGLPSDRFFAERPEGSVSTLKIQRTQQEDSAVYLCASRPGTGTGAPRPPGGGWNEQFFGPGTRLTVL.

This clonotype has a handful of counts. The chain uses TRBV6-5 and TRBJ2-2, with D perhaps matching TRBD1 (5 bases). Between the trimmed V and J ends, which lost 2 bases and 4 bases, there was a span of 8 bases. CDR1 is MNHEY, CDR2 SVGAGI, per germline. This CDR3 has 14 residues. CDR3 nucleotide sequence: TGTGCCAGCAGTTACCAGGGAACCACCGGGGAGCTGTTTTTT. Translated, it gives CASSYQGTTGELFF.

DNA for the CDR3: TGCGCCAGCAGCCCCACCAGCGACAGCGCATGGGAGCAGTACTTC. As protein: CASSPTSDSAWEQYF. The chain has TRBV5-1 and TRBJ2-7, with D tentatively TRBD1 (5 bases). In germline, CDR1 is SGHRS, CDR2 YFSETQ. The CDR3 is 15 residues long. Trimming left V 4 bases short and J 7 bases short, with 21 bases between.

This clonotype was detected a few times. The V and J genes are TRBV7-9 and TRBJ1-2; D not certain. This CDR3 contains 13 residues. The germline V and J ends were trimmed by 3 bases and 3 bases, with 8 bases remaining between them. In germline, CDR1 is SEHNR, CDR2 FQNEAQ (reference sequence). CDR3 sequence: CASSLRPDYGYTF. DNA of the CDR3: TGTGCCAGCAGCTTGAGGCCAGACTATGGCTACACCTTC.

The chain links TRBV10-3 to TRBJ1-1; 10 bases align to TRBD1. The CDR3 extends over 16 amino acids. Trimming removed 7 bases from V and 0 bases from J; junction bases left unmatched: 8. Germline assignment: CDR1 ENHRY and CDR2 SYGVKD. The DNA of the CDR3 is TGTGCCATCACCAGGGGGGGACAGGGGATGAACACTGAAGCTTTCTTT. Amino acid sequence: CAITRGGQGMNTEAFF.

There are many counts of this clonotype. The V and J genes are TRBV7-2 and TRBJ1-1; 8 bases match TRBD1. V shed 6 bases and J 8 bases; nucleotides not matched to a gene: 11. The V gene's germline CDR1 is SGHTA and CDR2 FQGNSA. This CDR3 region has 14 residues. The CDR3 DNA follows: TGTGCCAGCAGTCGACCCGGGACAGGAAAAGAAGCTTTCTTT. It encodes CASSRPGTGKEAFF. The variable domain in full, completed from reference TRBV7-2 and TRBJ1-1, reads GAGVSQSPSNKVTEKGKDVELRCDPISGHTALYWYRQSLGQGLEFLIYFQGNSAPDKSGLPSDRFSAERTGGSVSTLTIQRTQQEDSAVYLCASSRPGTGKEAFFGQGTRLTVV.

The chain is built from TRBV7-2 and TRBJ1-2; 7 bases fit TRBD1. Germline values: CDR1 SGHTA, CDR2 FQGNSA. The V gene end was trimmed by 1 base and the J gene end by 7 bases; junction bases not matched to a gene: 6. The CDR3 covers 14 residues. CDR3: CASSLGDRGRGYTF. The DNA of the CDR3 is TGTGCCAGCAGCTTAGGGGACAGAGGCCGTGGCTACACCTTC. Looking up the rest from reference TRBV7-2 and TRBJ1-2 gives the full variable domain: GAGVSQSPSNKVTEKGKDVELRCDPISGHTALYWYRQSLGQGLEFLIYFQGNSAPDKSGLPSDRFSAERTGGSVSTLTIQRTQQEDSAVYLCASSLGDRGRGYTFGSGTRLTVV.

The chain has TRBV27 and TRBJ2-5, with 9 bases identical to TRBD1. V dropped 2 bases and J dropped 4; count of bases not matched to a gene: 5. The CDR3 consists of 15 residues. In germline, CDR1 is MNHEY, CDR2 SMNVEV (reference sequence). For the CDR3, the DNA is TGTGCCAGCAGTTTAGGGACAGGGCCAGGAGAGACCCAGTACTTC. Translated, it gives CASSLGTGPGETQYF.

The chain couples TRBV7-9 to TRBJ2-1, with D perhaps matching TRBD2 (5 bases). CDR1 is SEHNR, CDR2 FQNEAQ, per germline (reference sequence). The ends were cut back, 0 bases at V and 7 bases at J, with 19 bases in the middle. The CDR3 extends over 17 amino acids. The CDR3 region is CASSLAEVIAKGNEQFF. Here the CDR3 DNA reads TGTGCCAGCAGCTTAGCGGAGGTGATAGCGAAGGGAAATGAGCAGTTCTTC.

This clonotype was recorded a few times. The chain links TRBV5-1 to TRBJ1-2; a weak D match, TRBD1 (5 bases). Trimming left V 7 bases short and J 2 bases short, with 15 bases between. The germline V gene encodes CDR1 SGHRS and CDR2 YFSETQ. This CDR3 has 14 residues. The CDR3 here is CASGGDRTNYGYTF. The DNA for the CDR3 is TGCGCCAGCGGGGGGGACCGAACGAACTATGGCTACACCTTC.

This chain joins TRBV10-3 and TRBJ2-1; D may be TRBD2 (6 bases). The V gene lost 4 bases and the J gene lost 9 bases, with 25 bases spanning the gap. The CDR3 length is 17 residues. Per germline, CDR1 ENHRY and CDR2 SYGVKD. The CDR3 is CAISVLVGDGGGSEQFF. The CDR3 DNA follows: TGTGCCATCAGTGTCTTGGTGGGTGACGGGGGAGGCAGTGAGCAGTTCTTC.

This clonotype was seen a few times. The rearrangement joins TRBV7-2 to TRBJ2-3; no reliable D call. There are 14 residues in the CDR3. Germline V gene lookup returns CDR1 SGHTA and CDR2 FQGNSA. V lost 5 bases to trimming and J lost 0 bases, with 9 bases between them. CDR3 in DNA: TGTGCCAGCAGCACAACTACCAGCACAGATACGCAGTATTTT. This translates into CASSTTTSTDTQYF. Based on the CDR3 plus reference TRBV7-2 and TRBJ2-3, the full variable domain is GAGVSQSPSNKVTEKGKDVELRCDPISGHTALYWYRQSLGQGLEFLIYFQGNSAPDKSGLPSDRFSAERTGGSVSTLTIQRTQQEDSAVYLCASSTTTSTDTQYFGPGTRLTVL.

This clonotype has only a few counts. J is TRBJ2-2 and V is TRBV6-2 or TRBV6-3; D is ambiguous. Trimming stripped 7 bases from V and 1 base from J, with 10 bases between. This CDR3 spans 14 amino acids. Germline V lookup: CDR1 MNHEY, CDR2 SVGEGT. The DNA for the CDR3 is TGTGCCAGCAAACTTGGTGGGAACACCGGGGAGCTGTTTTTT. Translating it yields CASKLGGNTGELFF.

CDR3 residues: CASSSRTGDGDEQYF. CDR3 DNA: TGTGCCAGCAGTTCTAGGACAGGGGATGGTGATGAGCAGTACTTC. V usage is TRBV12-3 or TRBV12-4 and J usage is TRBJ2-7, with 9 positions matching TRBD1. This CDR3 region has 15 residues. With 4 bases clipped from V and 7 bases from J, the junction kept 11 bases outside the gene matches.

A few counts support this clonotype. The gene calls are TRBV5-1 and TRBJ2-3; D may be TRBD1 or TRBD2 (6 bases each). The CDR3 sequence is 16 residues long. The V end lost 3 bases, the J end lost 0 bases, and 14 bases lay between the germline ends. Germline-derived CDR1 and CDR2 are SGHRS and YFSETQ. The CDR3 DNA reads as TGCGCCAGCAGCTGGGGAAGGGGGGCTAGCACAGATACGCAGTATTTT. Its protein product is CASSWGRGASTDTQYF.

A single count supports this clonotype. V gene TRBV19 combines with J gene TRBJ2-3; weak D call: TRBD2 (5 bases). The CDR3 is 11 residues long. Trimming stripped 3 bases from V and 9 bases from J, with 7 bases between. The germline V gene encodes CDR1 LNHDA and CDR2 SQIVND (reference sequence). CDR3 coding DNA: TGTGCCAGTAGTATGAGAGGGACGCAGTATTTT. Translating gives CASSMRGTQYF.

The V and J genes are TRBV5-1 and TRBJ1-3; D may be TRBD1 (5 bases). Trimming removed 4 bases at V and 3 bases at J, with 8 bases between. The CDR3 totals 13 residues. CDR1 SGHRS and CDR2 YFSETQ come from the germline V gene. CDR3 loop: CASSPDIGNTIYF. CDR3 nucleotides: TGCGCCAGCAGCCCGGACATTGGAAACACCATATATTTT.

CDR3 DNA: TGCGCCAGCAGCTTACCCACTAGTGGCGATACGCAGTATTTT. Encoded protein: CASSLPTSGDTQYF. The J gene is TRBJ2-3, the V gene TRBV5-1, with D maybe TRBD2 (5 bases). The V end lost 2 bases, the J end lost 6 bases, and 13 bases lay between the germline ends. This CDR3 spans 14 amino acids. CDR1 is SGHRS and CDR2 is YFSETQ in the germline V gene.

The chain joins TRBV6-1 to TRBJ1-5; tentative D call: TRBD1 (5 bases). This CDR3 contains 14 residues. V lost 2 bases and J lost 5, with 10 bases in between. CDR1 and CDR2 (germline): MNHNS, SASEGT. DNA of the CDR3: TGTGCCAGCAGTGAATTAGTGGGGGATCAGCCCCAGCATTTT. Translated: CASSELVGDQPQHF.

This clonotype came up a few times. The chain has TRBV7-2 and TRBJ1-1; weak D call: TRBD1 (6 bases). Trimming left V 5 bases short and J 4 bases short, with 20 bases between. CDR1 SGHTA and CDR2 FQGNSA come from the germline V gene. The CDR3 spans 16 residues. Written as DNA, the CDR3 is TGTGCCAGCAGCCGGCAGTCGAGAGGGGGGTTCACTGAAGCTTTCTTT. Amino acids: CASSRQSRGGFTEAFF.

In this sample, this clonotype turned up a few times. One end of the junction does not line up with germline, which may come from a read error. The V call is TRBV9, the J call TRBJ2-2; D might be TRBD1 (6 bases). Germline loops: CDR1 SGDLS, CDR2 YYNGEE. The CDR3 loop spans 14 amino acids. CDR3 region: CASSATGNPGELFF. The DNA for the CDR3 is TGTGCCAGCAGCGCCACAGGGAACCCCGGGGAGCTGTTTTTT.

The V and J genes are TRBV7-3 and TRBJ2-1; D tentatively fits TRBD1 or TRBD2 (5 bases each). The CDR3 covers 16 residues. V gave up 1 base and J gave up 9 bases, with 19 bases separating them. CDR1 and CDR2 (germline): SGHTA, FQGTGA. The CDR3 bases are TGTGCCAGCAGCTTAATGGGACGGGCGATCCTCTCTGAGCAGTTCTTC. Protein: CASSLMGRAILSEQFF.

V is TRBV7-9 and J is TRBJ2-5; TRBD1 might be the D (5 bases). Per germline, CDR1 SEHNR and CDR2 FQNEAQ (reference sequence). The V and J ends lost 5 bases and 1 base respectively, with 17 bases between them. The CDR3 runs 16 residues. The chain's CDR3 is CASSPRQGGSQETQYF. DNA of the CDR3: TGTGCCAGCAGCCCCCGGCAGGGTGGAAGCCAAGAGACCCAGTACTTC.

V and J are TRBV6-6 and TRBJ1-6, with a possible D match to TRBD1 (5 bases). The ends were cut back, 2 bases at V and 7 bases at J, with 21 bases in the middle. The CDR3 has 18 amino acids. Germline V gives CDR1 MNHNY, CDR2 SVGAGI (reference sequence). This CDR3 reads CASSYLGRVQLGNSPLHF. The CDR3 nucleotides read TGTGCCAGCAGTTACCTGGGCAGGGTTCAGCTGGGAAATTCACCCCTCCACTTT.

This clonotype has only a few counts. This sequence joins TRBV7-2 and TRBJ2-7, with TRBD2 matching over 9 bases. Germline V lookup: CDR1 SGHTA, CDR2 FQGNSA. The CDR3 covers 15 residues. V gave up 2 bases and J gave up 4 bases; unmatched junction bases: 6. In nucleotides, the CDR3 is TGTGCCAGCAGCTTATCGGCGGGGGGGTTATACGAGCAGTACGTC. It encodes CASSLSAGGLYEQYV.